What follows are 2 T cell receptor beta chains derived from one specimen sequenced in a study of T cell repertoires in cytomegalovirus infection. One entry per CDR3 protein, called by TCRdb with MiXCR from the reads. The sample lists some 600,000 distinct CDR3 sequences, less than 25% seen once, with under 8.5% in the top ten. Sequencing used CD8+ T cells from PBMCs. These TCRs come from a human donor in good health (CMV status not recorded). Some clones in this sample may be carry-over from other donors' samples.

The chain couples TRBV7-9 to TRBJ2-5, with 8 bases that match TRBD1. The V segment lost 1 base and the J segment 0 bases; nucleotides outside the gene matches: 4. Germline V gene data show CDR1 as SEHNR and CDR2 as FQNEAQ (reference sequence). This CDR3 region has 16 residues. DNA for the CDR3: TGTGCCAGCAGCTTAGAGGGACAGGCGTACCAAGAGACCCAGTACTTC. Residues: CASSLEGQAYQETQYF.

There are many counts of this clonotype. The chain carries TRBV7-8 and TRBJ1-1, with D perhaps TRBD1 (6 bases). Trimming shortened V by 2 bases and J by 4 bases, and 17 bases separated the two germline ends. The CDR3 covers 16 residues. Germline V CDR1 and CDR2: SGHVS, FQNEAQ. The DNA of the CDR3 is TGTGCCAGCAGCTTAATCCCGGGGGCATGGGTCACTGAAGCTTTCTTT. Its translation: CASSLIPGAWVTEAFF.